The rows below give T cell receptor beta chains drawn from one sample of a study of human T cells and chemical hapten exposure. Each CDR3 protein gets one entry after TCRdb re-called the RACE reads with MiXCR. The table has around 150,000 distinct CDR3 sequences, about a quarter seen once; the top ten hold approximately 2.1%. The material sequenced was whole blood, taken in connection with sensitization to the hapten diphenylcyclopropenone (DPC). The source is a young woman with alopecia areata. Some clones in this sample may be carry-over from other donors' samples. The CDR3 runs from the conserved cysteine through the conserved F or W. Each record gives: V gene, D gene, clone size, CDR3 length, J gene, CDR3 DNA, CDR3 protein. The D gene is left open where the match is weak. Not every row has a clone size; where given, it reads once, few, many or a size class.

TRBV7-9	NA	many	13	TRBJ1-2	TGTGCCAGCAGCTTTCCCGATAACTATGGCTACACCTTC	CASSFPDNYGYTF
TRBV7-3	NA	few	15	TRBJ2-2	TGTGCCAGCAGCTTAATGACAGGGAACACCGGGGAGCTGTTTTTT	CASSLMTGNTGELFF
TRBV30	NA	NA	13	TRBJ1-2	TGTGCCTGGTCTGGGACCAGACACTATGGCTACACCTTC	CAWSGTRHYGYTF
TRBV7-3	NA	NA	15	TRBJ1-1	TGTGCCAGCAGCTTAACGGGTGGACGGAACGCTGAAGCTTTCTTT	CASSLTGGRNAEAFF
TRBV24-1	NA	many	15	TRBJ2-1	TGTGCCACCAGTGATTTGAATTCCAGTTACAATGAGCAGTTCTTC	CATSDLNSSYNEQFF
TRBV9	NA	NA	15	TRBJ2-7	TGTGCCAGCAGCGTAGAGGGGACTCGTTATTACGAGCAGTACTTC	CASSVEGTRYYEQYF
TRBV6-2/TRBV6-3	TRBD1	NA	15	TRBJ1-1	TGTGCCAGCAGTTACGATGTGGGCCGGGACAGAGAAGCTTTCTTT	CASSYDVGRDREAFF
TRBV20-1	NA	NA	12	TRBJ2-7	TGCAGTGCTAGAAGGGACATTGACGAGCAGTACTTC	CSARRDIDEQYF
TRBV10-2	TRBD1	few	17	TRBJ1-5	TGCGCCAGCAGTGAGTCCAGGGGGCGGGGAAGCAATCAGCCCCAGCATTTT	CASSESRGRGSNQPQHF
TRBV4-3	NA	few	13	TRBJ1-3	TGCGCCAGCAGCGCGAGCTCTGGAAACACCATATATTTT	CASSASSGNTIYF
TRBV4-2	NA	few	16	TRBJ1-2	TGTGCCAGCAGCCAAGGAGAGGCAGGTCGGTACTATGGCTACACCTTC	CASSQGEAGRYYGYTF
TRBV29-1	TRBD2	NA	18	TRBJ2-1	TGCAGCGTTGACAAACCGGGACTAGCGGGAGTAGGTAACAATGAGCAGTTCTTC	CSVDKPGLAGVGNNEQFF
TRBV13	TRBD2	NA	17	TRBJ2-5	TGTGCCAGCAGCAACAGACTAGCGGGGGGCGGTGGAGAGACCCAGTACTTC	CASSNRLAGGGGETQYF
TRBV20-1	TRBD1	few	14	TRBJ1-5	TGCAGTGCTAGGACAGGGGGCGGCAATCAGCCCCAGCATTTT	CSARTGGGNQPQHF
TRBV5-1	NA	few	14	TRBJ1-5	TGCGCCAGCAGCTTGGGACATCCCAATCAGCCCCAGCATTTT	CASSLGHPNQPQHF
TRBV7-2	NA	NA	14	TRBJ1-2	TGTGCCAGCAGCTTTCAGTATACTAACTATGGCTACACCTTC	CASSFQYTNYGYTF
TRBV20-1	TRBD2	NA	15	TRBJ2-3	TGCAGTGCTAGTCGTCTAGCGGGAGGCACAGATACGCAGTATTTT	CSASRLAGGTDTQYF
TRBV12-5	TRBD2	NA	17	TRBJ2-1	TGTGCTAGTGGTTTGGCCTCAGGGGCTAGCGGGGGGGCTGAGCAGTTCTTC	CASGLASGASGGAEQFF